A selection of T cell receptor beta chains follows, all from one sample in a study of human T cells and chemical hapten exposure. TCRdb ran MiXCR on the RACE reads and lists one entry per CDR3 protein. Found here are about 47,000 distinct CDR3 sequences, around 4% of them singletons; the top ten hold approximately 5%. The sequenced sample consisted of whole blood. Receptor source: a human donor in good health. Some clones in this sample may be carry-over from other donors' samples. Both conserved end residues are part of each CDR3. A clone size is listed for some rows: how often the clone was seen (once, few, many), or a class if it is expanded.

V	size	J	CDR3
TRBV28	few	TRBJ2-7	CASSFLGMDRGYEQYF
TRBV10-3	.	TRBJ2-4	CAIPSGGGKNIQYF
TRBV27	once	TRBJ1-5	CASSWTARAGVQPRHF
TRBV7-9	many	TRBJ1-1	CASSPPGSRGTEAFF
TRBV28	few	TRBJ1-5	CASSSLSGQGGNQPQHF
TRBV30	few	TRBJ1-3	CAWSALPGSGNTIYF
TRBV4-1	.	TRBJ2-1	CASSQVGTSYNEQFF
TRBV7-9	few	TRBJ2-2	CASSPPSLSGRVISTGELFF
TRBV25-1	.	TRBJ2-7	CASSVAAGTPSYEQYF
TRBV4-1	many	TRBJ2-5	CASSQDRVPGAQYF
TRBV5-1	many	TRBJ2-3	CATGQGVSTDTQYF
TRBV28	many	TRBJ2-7	CASRGDRVRPYEQYF
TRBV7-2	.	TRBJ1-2	CASSPSHGYGYTF
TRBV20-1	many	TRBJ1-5	CSARVPGGRGNGPQHF
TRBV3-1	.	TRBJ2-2	CASSRMREWGNTGELFF
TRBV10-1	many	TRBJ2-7	CASSNWDSTYEQYF
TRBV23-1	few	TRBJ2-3	CASIGQRSTDTQYF
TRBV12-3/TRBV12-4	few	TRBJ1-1	CASSLGFDSWTAAFF
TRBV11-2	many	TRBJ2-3	CASSLGASTDTQYF
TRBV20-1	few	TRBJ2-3	CSARVLARDTQYF
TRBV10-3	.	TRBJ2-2	CAISEFGGASGELFF
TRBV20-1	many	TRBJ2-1	CSARPIALTNPYNEQFF